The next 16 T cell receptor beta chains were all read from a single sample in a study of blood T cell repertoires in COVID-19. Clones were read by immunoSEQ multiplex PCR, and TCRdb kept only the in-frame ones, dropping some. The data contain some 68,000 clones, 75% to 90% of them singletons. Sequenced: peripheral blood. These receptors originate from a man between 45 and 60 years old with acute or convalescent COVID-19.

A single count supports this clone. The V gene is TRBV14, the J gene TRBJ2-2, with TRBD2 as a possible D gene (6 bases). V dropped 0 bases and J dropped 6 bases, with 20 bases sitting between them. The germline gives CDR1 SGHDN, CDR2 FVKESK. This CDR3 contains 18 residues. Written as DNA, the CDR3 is TGTGCCAGCAGCCAAGATTTGGCCCGGGACGGGAGTGCCGGGGAGCTGTTTTTT. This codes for CASSQDLARDGSAGELFF.

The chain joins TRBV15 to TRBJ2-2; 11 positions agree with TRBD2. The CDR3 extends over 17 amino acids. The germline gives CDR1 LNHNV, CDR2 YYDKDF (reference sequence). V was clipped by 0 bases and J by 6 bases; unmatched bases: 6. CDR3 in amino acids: CATSRELAGGFPGELFF. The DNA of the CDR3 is TGTGCCACCAGCAGAGAATTAGCGGGAGGGTTTCCCGGGGAGCTGTTTTTT.

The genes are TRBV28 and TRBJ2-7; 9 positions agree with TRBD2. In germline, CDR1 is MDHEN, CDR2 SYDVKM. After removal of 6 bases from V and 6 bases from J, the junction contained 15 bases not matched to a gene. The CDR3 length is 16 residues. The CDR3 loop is CASSRGGGTRRAEQYV. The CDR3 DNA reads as TGTGCCAGCAGCCGCGGGGGGGGGACTAGACGGGCCGAGCAGTACGTC.

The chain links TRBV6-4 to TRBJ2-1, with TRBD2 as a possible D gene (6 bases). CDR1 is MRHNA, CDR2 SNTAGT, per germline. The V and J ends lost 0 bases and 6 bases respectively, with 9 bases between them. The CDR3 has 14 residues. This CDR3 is CASSDSEGSNEQFF. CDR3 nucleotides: TGTGCCAGCAGTGACTCGGAGGGTAGCAATGAGCAGTTCTTC.

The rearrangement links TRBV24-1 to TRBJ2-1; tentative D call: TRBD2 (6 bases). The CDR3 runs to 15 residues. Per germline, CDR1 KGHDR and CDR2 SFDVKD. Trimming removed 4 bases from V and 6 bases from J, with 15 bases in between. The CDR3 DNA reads TGTGCCACCAGTGACGCATCCCGGGAGATCAATGAGCAGTTCTTC. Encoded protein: CATSDASREINEQFF.

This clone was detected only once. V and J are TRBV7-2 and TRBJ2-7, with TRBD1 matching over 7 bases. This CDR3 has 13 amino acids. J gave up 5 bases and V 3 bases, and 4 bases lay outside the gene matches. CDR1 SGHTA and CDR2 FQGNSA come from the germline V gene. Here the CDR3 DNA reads TGTGCCAGCAGCTTGGGACAGAATAACGAGCAGTACGTC. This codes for CASSLGQNNEQYV.

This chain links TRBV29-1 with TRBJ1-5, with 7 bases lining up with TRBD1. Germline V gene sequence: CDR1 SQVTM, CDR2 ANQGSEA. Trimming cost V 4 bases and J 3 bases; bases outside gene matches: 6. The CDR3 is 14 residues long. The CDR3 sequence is CSVVTGEVNQPQHF. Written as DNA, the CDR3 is TGCAGCGTTGTCACAGGGGAGGTCAATCAGCCCCAGCATTTT.

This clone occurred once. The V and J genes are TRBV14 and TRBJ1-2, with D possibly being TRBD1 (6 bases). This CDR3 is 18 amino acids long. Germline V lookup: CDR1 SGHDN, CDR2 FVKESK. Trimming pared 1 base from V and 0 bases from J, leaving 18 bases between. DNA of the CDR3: TGTGCCAGCAGCCAAGGAAGGGGGAACAGGGAGTCTAACTATGGCTACACCTTC. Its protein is CASSQGRGNRESNYGYTF.

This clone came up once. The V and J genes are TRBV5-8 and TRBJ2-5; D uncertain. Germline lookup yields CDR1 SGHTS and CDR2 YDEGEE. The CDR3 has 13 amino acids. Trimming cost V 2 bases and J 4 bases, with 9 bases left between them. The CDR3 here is CASSFLTGETQYF. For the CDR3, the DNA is TGTGCCAGCAGCTTCCTCACGGGAGAGACCCAGTACTTC.

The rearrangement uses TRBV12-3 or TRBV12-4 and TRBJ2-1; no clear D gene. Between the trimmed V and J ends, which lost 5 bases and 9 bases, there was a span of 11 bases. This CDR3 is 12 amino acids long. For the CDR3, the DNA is TGTGCCAGCAGTCCCACTTCGCGTGAGCAGTTCTTC. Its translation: CASSPTSREQFF.

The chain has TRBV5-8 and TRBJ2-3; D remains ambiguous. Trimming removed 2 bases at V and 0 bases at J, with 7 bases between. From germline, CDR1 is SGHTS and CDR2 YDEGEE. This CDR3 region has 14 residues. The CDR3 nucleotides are TGTGCCAGCAGCTTAGCGACTAGCACAGATACGCAGTATTTT. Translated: CASSLATSTDTQYF.

This CDR3 reads CASSINPPGRGALETQYF. Written as DNA, the CDR3 is TGTGCCAGCAGTATAAACCCTCCTGGTCGGGGGGCCCTAGAGACCCAGTACTTC. The V and J genes are TRBV27 and TRBJ2-5, with D maybe TRBD2 (7 bases). Germline loops: CDR1 MNHEY, CDR2 SMNVEV (reference sequence). This CDR3 has 18 amino acids. Trimming took off 5 bases at V and 4 bases at J, with 26 bases between the two ends.

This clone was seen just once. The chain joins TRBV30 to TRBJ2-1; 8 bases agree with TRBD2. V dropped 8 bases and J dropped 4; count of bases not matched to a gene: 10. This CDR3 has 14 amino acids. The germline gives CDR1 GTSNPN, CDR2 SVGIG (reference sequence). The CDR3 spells CAGGSGNRYNEQFF. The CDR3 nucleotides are TGTGCCGGGGGTAGCGGGAACAGGTACAATGAGCAGTTCTTC.

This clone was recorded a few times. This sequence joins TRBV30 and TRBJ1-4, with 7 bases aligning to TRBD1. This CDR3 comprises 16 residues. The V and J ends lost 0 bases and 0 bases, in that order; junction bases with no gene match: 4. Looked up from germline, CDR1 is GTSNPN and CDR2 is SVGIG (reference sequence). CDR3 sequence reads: CAWSVGGQPTNEKLFF. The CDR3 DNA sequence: TGTGCCTGGAGTGTAGGGGGACAGCCAACTAATGAAAAACTGTTTTTT.

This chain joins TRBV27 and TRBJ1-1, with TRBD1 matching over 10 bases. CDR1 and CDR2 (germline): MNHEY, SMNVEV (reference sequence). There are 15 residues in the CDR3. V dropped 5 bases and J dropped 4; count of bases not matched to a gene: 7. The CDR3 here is CASSPGTGAITEAFF. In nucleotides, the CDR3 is TGTGCCAGCAGTCCCGGGACAGGGGCCATCACTGAAGCTTTCTTT.

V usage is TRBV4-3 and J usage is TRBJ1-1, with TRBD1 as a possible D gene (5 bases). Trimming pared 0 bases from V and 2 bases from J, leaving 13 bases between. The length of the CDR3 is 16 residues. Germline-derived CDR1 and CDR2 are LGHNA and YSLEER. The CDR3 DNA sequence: TGCGCCAGCAGCCAAGATCGGAGCAGGGCAAACACTGAAGCTTTCTTT. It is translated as CASSQDRSRANTEAFF.